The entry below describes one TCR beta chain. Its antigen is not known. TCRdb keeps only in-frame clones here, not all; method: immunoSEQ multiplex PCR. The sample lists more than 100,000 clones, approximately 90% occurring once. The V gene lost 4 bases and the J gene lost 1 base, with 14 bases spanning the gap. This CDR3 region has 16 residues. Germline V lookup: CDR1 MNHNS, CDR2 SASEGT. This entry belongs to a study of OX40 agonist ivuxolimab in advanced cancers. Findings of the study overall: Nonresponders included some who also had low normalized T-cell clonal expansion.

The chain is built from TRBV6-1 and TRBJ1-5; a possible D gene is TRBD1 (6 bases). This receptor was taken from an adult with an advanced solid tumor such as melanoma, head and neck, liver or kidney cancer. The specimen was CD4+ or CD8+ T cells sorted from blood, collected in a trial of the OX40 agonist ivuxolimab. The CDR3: CASSGRGGVSNQPQHF. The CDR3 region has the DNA TGTGCCAGCAGTGGACGAGGGGGGGTCAGCAATCAGCCCCAGCATTTT.